The entry that follows covers one T cell receptor beta chain sequence. Antigen unknown. The data are from a study of cytomegalovirus exposure and HLA in healthy donors. PCR employed 60 Vbeta and 13 Jbeta primers. In the authors' methods: Later work found 65 million to 85 million unique TCR beta chains, with 9 million to 13 million shared. Using immunoSEQ multiplex PCR, the repertoire was profiled, and TCRdb retains in-frame clones only, with some absent. V, J and clone size derive from that table, while D and trimming were established from the DNA sequence. The repertoire holds 150,000 to 200,000 clones, with roughly 80% as singletons. CDR1 is LNHDA and CDR2 is SQIVND in the germline V gene (reference sequence). The V end lost 2 bases, the J end lost 0 bases, and 11 bases lay between the germline ends. The CDR3 is 16 residues long. Findings and limits, study-wide: Follow-up analysis later connected one missense variant in DCLRE1C with trimming of TCR beta V- and J-genes. Associated with cytomegalovirus, according to the listing, were 150 to 200 TCR beta chains. There were a few CMV-associated chains whose specificity for CMV antigens was confirmed in vitro.

This sequence originates from a woman in her 40s in good health and CMV-seronegative. Sequenced: PBMCs. V usage is TRBV19 and J usage is TRBJ2-1; no clear D. The CDR3: CASSIYGRSSYNEQFF. CDR3 bases: TGTGCCAGTAGTATATATGGCCGAAGCTCCTACAATGAGCAGTTCTTC.